Below, 23 T cell receptor beta chains from the same sample are listed, as sequenced in a study of blood T cell repertoires in COVID-19. The method was immunoSEQ multiplex PCR; TCRdb's version includes in-frame clones alone and lacks a portion of them. The sample lists under 150,000 clones, roughly 88% occurring once. The sequenced sample was peripheral blood. The receptor source for this set is a human donor in a cohort sampled during active COVID-19.

CDR3 residues: CASSISGMRNPYTF. CDR3 bases: TGTGCCAGTAGTATTAGCGGGATGCGGAACCCCTACACCTTC. This chain joins TRBV19 and TRBJ1-2; D ambiguous. The CDR3 sequence is 14 residues long. The germline V gene encodes CDR1 LNHDA and CDR2 SQIVND (reference sequence). With 3 bases removed from V and 10 bases from J, the gap between germline ends came to 18 bases.

The chain's CDR3 is CASSQAGKTKADTQYF. The CDR3 nucleotides are TGTGCCAGCAGCCAGGCGGGGAAAACCAAGGCAGATACGCAGTATTTT. V is TRBV5-6 and J is TRBJ2-3, with a possible D match to TRBD2 (6 bases). V shed 4 bases and J shed 4 bases, with 19 bases lying between them. This CDR3 contains 16 residues. The germline V gene encodes CDR1 SGHDT and CDR2 YYEEEE.

V gene TRBV5-1 combines with J gene TRBJ2-1; 10 positions agree with TRBD2. Germline CDR1 is SGHRS and CDR2 is YFSETQ. Trimming took 4 bases from V and 5 from J; bases not matched to a gene: 15. CDR3 length: 18 residues. As DNA, the CDR3 is TGCGCCAGCAGCCTGGCCCGTCCTAGCGGGGGTAAAAACAATGAGCAGTTCTTC. Its translation is CASSLARPSGGKNNEQFF.

The J gene is TRBJ2-1, the V gene TRBV6-5, with D perhaps matching TRBD1 (5 bases). The germline V gene has CDR1 MNHEY and CDR2 SVGAGI. This CDR3 has 16 residues. Trimming removed 0 bases from V and 4 bases from J, with 13 bases in between. CDR3 DNA sequence: TGTGCCAGCAGTTACTCGATAGGACACATTTACAATGAGCAGTTCTTC. This gives the protein CASSYSIGHIYNEQFF.

The rearrangement uses TRBV4-3 and TRBJ2-2, with 8 bases that match TRBD1. CDR3 length: 16 residues. Unmatched junction bases numbered 4, after V lost 1 base and J lost 3 bases. Germline CDR1 and CDR2: LGHNA and YSLEER. The CDR3, as DNA: TGCGCCAGCAGCCAAGCCCCGGGACAGGACACCGGGGAGCTGTTTTTT. It yields the protein CASSQAPGQDTGELFF.

V usage is TRBV30 and J usage is TRBJ1-5; 11 positions match TRBD1. Germline CDR1 and CDR2: GTSNPN and SVGIG (reference sequence). The V gene end was trimmed by 5 bases and the J gene end by 7 bases; junction bases not matched to a gene: 1. The CDR3 has 12 residues. CDR3 bases: TGTGCCTGGGGGACAGGGGGACAGCCCCAGCATTTT. Encoded protein: CAWGTGGQPQHF.

A note on this clone: Different DNA sequences within this sample yield the same CDR3. The V and J genes are TRBV2 and TRBJ2-7; TRBD1 aligns across 10 bases. V dropped 6 bases and J dropped 1; count of bases not matched to a gene: 3. The CDR3 spans 14 residues. Germline CDR1 and CDR2: SNHLY and FYNNEI. CDR3 nucleotide sequence: TGTGCCAGCAGCTTGGACAGGGGGTCCTACGAGCAGTACTTC. Translating gives CASSLDRGSYEQYF.

This clone was detected only a few times. This chain joins TRBV7-9 and TRBJ2-2; 7 nucleotides align to TRBD1. The CDR3 contains 16 residues. Germline CDR1 is SEHNR and CDR2 is FQNEAQ (reference sequence). V trimming: 6 bases; J trimming: 7 bases; junction bases outside the gene matches: 14. The CDR3 loop reads CASRKGAGPVDGELFF. For the CDR3, the DNA is TGTGCCAGCAGAAAGGGGGCCGGTCCTGTGGACGGGGAGCTGTTTTTT.

The chain uses TRBV25-1 and TRBJ2-5; no definite D call. The length of the CDR3 is 13 residues. V shed 4 bases and J shed 4 bases, with 10 bases lying between them. Germline values: CDR1 MGHDK, CDR2 SYGVNS. CDR3 region: CASSAWSRETQYF. The CDR3 coding sequence is TGTGCCAGCAGTGCGTGGTCGCGAGAGACCCAGTACTTC.

CDR3 coding DNA: TGCGCCAGCAGGCTATATTACAGCCCCGATGAAGCTTTCTTT. Encoded protein: CASRLYYSPDEAFF. The chain recombines TRBV23-1 with TRBJ1-1, with D uncertain. TRBV23-1 is an open reading frame whose function is uncertain. V lost 6 bases and J 7 bases, leaving 18 bases between the germline ends. The CDR3 consists of 14 residues.

This chain connects TRBV29-1 to TRBJ1-2; 8 bases line up with TRBD1. CDR1 SQVTM and CDR2 ANQGSEA come from the germline V gene. V lost 6 bases to trimming and J lost 8 bases; unmatched junction nucleotides: 11. There are 13 residues in the CDR3. The CDR3 protein is CSVTDRALGGYTF. Here the CDR3 DNA reads TGCAGCGTGACGGACAGGGCCCTTGGAGGCTACACCTTC.

The rearrangement links TRBV13 to TRBJ2-7; 12 bases line up with TRBD1. The V gene end was trimmed by 5 bases and the J gene end by 2 bases; junction bases not matched to a gene: 1. This CDR3 spans 14 amino acids. In germline, CDR1 is PRHDT, CDR2 FYEKMQ (reference sequence). This chain's CDR3 is CASSGDRGPYEQYF. The DNA of the CDR3 is TGTGCCAGCAGCGGGGACAGGGGGCCCTACGAGCAGTACTTC. The full variable domain, in which reference TRBV13 and TRBJ2-7 provide the parts outside the CDR3, is AAGVIQSPRHLIKEKRETATLKCYPIPRHDTVYWYQQGPGQDPQFLISFYEKMQSDKGSIPDRFSAQQFSDYHSELNMSSLELGDSALYFCASSGDRGPYEQYFGPGTRLTVT.

The genes are TRBV30 and TRBJ1-2; perhaps TRBD1 as D (6 bases). This CDR3 spans 18 amino acids. The V and J ends lost 0 bases and 2 bases respectively, with 22 bases between them. From germline, CDR1 is GTSNPN and CDR2 SVGIG (reference sequence). The CDR3 DNA follows: TGTGCCTGGAGTGTAAAGGTGGGGGCCACATTCCAAAACTATGGCTACACCTTC. Its translation is CAWSVKVGATFQNYGYTF.

This chain connects TRBV19 to TRBJ1-4; 7 nucleotides agree with TRBD1. The ends lost 8 bases at V and 7 bases at J; junction bases unmatched: 10. The CDR3 extends over 14 amino acids. Germline CDR1 and CDR2: LNHDA and SQIVND (reference sequence). CDR3 sequence reads: CASGGAGGFEKLFF. The CDR3, as DNA: TGTGCCAGTGGCGGGGCAGGGGGATTTGAAAAACTGTTTTTT.

This clone was detected only once. The chain uses TRBV5-4 and TRBJ2-3; possibly TRBD1 for D (6 bases). This CDR3 comprises 16 residues. V lost 4 bases, J lost 2 bases, and 17 bases lay in between. CDR1 SGHNT and CDR2 YYREEE come from the germline V gene (reference sequence). The CDR3 loop reads CASSPGQSGHTDTQYF. The CDR3 nucleotides read TGTGCCAGCAGCCCCGGACAGTCTGGACACACAGATACGCAGTATTTT. Using reference TRBV5-4 and TRBJ2-3 for the parts outside the CDR3, the full variable domain is ETGVTQSPTHLIKTRGQQVTLRCSSQSGHNTVSWYQQALGQGPQFIFQYYREEENGRGNFPPRFSGLQFPNYSSELNVNALELDDSALYLCASSPGQSGHTDTQYFGPGTRLTVL.

The J gene is TRBJ1-1, the V gene TRBV6-1; D gene unclear. The V end was cut by 3 bases, the J end by 11 bases, with 13 bases between. There are 12 residues in the CDR3. CDR1 MNHNS and CDR2 SASEGT come from the germline V gene. The CDR3 spells CASSEPSTRAFF. CDR3 nucleotide sequence: TGTGCCAGCAGTGAGCCCTCAACGAGGGCTTTCTTT.

The rearrangement links TRBV9 to TRBJ2-1; TRBD2 aligns across 10 bases. Germline-derived CDR1 and CDR2 are SGDLS and YYNGEE. This CDR3 contains 16 residues. V shed 0 bases, J shed 9 bases, and the junction held 9 bases outside the gene matches. The CDR3 nucleotides are TGTGCCAGCAGCGTAGCACTAGCGGGGCCCCGGGGTGAGCAGTTCTTC. Its translation is CASSVALAGPRGEQFF.

The rearrangement uses TRBV6-5 and TRBJ2-7; D is possibly TRBD2 (5 bases). V shed 0 bases and J shed 7 bases, with 16 bases lying between them. The germline V gene has CDR1 MNHEY and CDR2 SVGAGI. CDR3 length equals 15 residues. CDR3 bases: TGTGCCAGCAGTTACTCGCGGGTGACTTCGGGAGAGCAGTACTTC. Amino acid sequence: CASSYSRVTSGEQYF.

The genes are TRBV11-3 and TRBJ2-2, with 7 bases lining up with TRBD1. V was clipped by 3 bases and J by 7 bases; unmatched bases: 5. CDR3 length equals 14 residues. Germline CDR1 and CDR2: SGHNT and YENEEA. CDR3 region: CASSLRQGVGELFF. The CDR3 coding sequence is TGTGCCAGCAGCTTGAGGCAGGGGGTCGGGGAGCTGTTTTTT.

The chain employs TRBV11-3 and TRBJ2-7; tentative D call: TRBD2 (6 bases). The CDR3 runs to 14 residues. The V gene lost 1 base and the J gene lost 0 bases, with 7 bases spanning the gap. CDR1 is SGHNT and CDR2 is YENEEA in the germline V gene. The CDR3 spells CASSLGRGSYEQYF. The CDR3 DNA sequence: TGTGCCAGCAGCTTAGGGCGGGGCTCCTACGAGCAGTACTTC.

A remark on this clone: Other nucleotide sequences in the sample specify the same CDR3. CDR3 DNA: TGTGCCAGCTCACCAGACATCTCTGGAAACACCATATATTTT. Amino acids: CASSPDISGNTIYF. This chain connects TRBV18 to TRBJ1-3, with D unresolved. V was pared by 2 bases and J by 0 bases, with 5 bases between. Per germline, CDR1 KGHSH and CDR2 LQKENI. The CDR3 length is 14 residues.

The chain links TRBV7-9 to TRBJ2-1, with a possible D match to TRBD2 (6 bases). V shed 1 base and J shed 0 bases, with 13 bases lying between them. The CDR3 loop spans 17 amino acids. The germline V gene encodes CDR1 SEHNR and CDR2 FQNEAQ (reference sequence). CDR3 amino acids: CASSLGILASSYNEQFF. The CDR3 coding sequence is TGTGCCAGCAGCTTAGGTATTCTAGCGAGCTCCTACAATGAGCAGTTCTTC. Variable domain in full (rest from reference TRBV7-9 and TRBJ2-1): DTGVSQNPRHKITKRGQNVTFRCDPISEHNRLYWYRQTLGQGPEFLTYFQNEAQLEKSRLLSDRFSAERPKGSFSTLEIQRTEQGDSAMYLCASSLGILASSYNEQFFGPGTRLTVL.

This chain links TRBV5-4 with TRBJ2-7, with 7 bases identical to TRBD1. Trimming removed 4 bases from V and 3 bases from J; junction bases left unmatched: 4. The germline V gene encodes CDR1 SGHNT and CDR2 YYREEE (reference sequence). The CDR3 sequence is 13 residues long. The CDR3 loop reads CASSRRDSYEQYF. CDR3 DNA: TGTGCCAGCAGCCGTCGGGACAGCTACGAGCAGTACTTC.